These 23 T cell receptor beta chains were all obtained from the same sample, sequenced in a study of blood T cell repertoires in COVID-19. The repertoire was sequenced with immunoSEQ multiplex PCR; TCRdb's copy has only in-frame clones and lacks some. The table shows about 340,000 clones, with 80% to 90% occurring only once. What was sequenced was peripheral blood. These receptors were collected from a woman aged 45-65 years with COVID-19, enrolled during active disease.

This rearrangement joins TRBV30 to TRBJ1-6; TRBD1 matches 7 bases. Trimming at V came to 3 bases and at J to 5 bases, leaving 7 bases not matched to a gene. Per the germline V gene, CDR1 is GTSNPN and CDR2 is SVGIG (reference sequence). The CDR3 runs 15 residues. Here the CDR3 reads CAWRPGTVHNSPLHF. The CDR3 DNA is TGTGCCTGGAGACCCGGGACAGTTCATAATTCACCCCTCCACTTT. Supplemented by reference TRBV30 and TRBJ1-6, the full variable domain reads SQTIHQWPATLVQPVGSPLSLECTVEGTSNPNLYWYRQAAGRGLQLLFYSVGIGQISSEVPQNLSASRPQDRQFILSSKKLLLSDSGFYLCAWRPGTVHNSPLHFGNGTRLTVT.

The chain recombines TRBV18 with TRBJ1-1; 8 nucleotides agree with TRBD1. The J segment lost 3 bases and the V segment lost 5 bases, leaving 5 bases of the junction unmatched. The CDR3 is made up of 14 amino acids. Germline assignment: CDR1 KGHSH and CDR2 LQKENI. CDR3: CASSVGQGDTEAFF. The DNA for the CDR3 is TGTGCCAGCTCAGTAGGACAGGGTGACACTGAAGCTTTCTTT.

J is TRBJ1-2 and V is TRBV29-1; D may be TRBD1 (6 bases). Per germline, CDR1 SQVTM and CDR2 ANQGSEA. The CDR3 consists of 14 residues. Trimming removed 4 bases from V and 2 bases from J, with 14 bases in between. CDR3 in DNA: TGCAGCGTTGGACCCAGGGGCGAAAACTATGGCTACACCTTC. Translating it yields CSVGPRGENYGYTF.

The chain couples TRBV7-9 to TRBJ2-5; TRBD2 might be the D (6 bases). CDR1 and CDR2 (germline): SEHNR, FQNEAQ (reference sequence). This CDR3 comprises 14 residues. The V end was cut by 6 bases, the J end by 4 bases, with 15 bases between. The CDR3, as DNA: TGTGCCAGCAGGGAGGAGGGCCGGGGAGAGACCCAGTACTTC. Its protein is CASREEGRGETQYF.

The CDR3 region is CATSRETGTSGLRDTQYF. The CDR3 DNA reads as TGTGCCACCAGCAGAGAAACCGGGACTAGCGGCCTTAGGGATACGCAGTATTTT. The chain combines TRBV15 with TRBJ2-3, with 11 positions matching TRBD2. From germline, CDR1 is LNHNV and CDR2 YYDKDF (reference sequence). This CDR3 has 18 residues. The V segment lost 0 bases and the J segment 6 bases; nucleotides outside the gene matches: 11.

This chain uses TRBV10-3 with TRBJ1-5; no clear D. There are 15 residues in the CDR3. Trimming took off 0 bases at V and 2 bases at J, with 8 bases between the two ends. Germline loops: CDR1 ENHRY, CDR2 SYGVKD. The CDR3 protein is CAISESGVGNQPQHF. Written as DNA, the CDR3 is TGTGCCATCAGTGAGTCGGGAGTTGGCAATCAGCCCCAGCATTTT.

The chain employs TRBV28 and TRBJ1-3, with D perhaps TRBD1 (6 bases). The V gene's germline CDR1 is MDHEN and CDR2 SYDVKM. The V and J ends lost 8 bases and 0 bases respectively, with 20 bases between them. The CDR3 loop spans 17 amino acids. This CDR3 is CASVTPWDTLSGNTIYF. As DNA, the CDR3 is TGTGCCAGCGTCACCCCATGGGACACCCTCTCTGGAAACACCATATATTTT.

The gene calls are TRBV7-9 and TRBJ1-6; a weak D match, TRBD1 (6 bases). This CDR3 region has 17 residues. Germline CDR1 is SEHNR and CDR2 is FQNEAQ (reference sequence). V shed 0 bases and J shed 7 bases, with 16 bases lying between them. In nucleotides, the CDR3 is TGTGCCAGCAGCTTAGCTCTTGGGCAGGGGTCGAATTCACCCCTCCACTTT. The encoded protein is CASSLALGQGSNSPLHF. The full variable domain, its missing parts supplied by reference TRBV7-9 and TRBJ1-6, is DTGVSQNPRHKITKRGQNVTFRCDPISEHNRLYWYRQTLGQGPEFLTYFQNEAQLEKSRLLSDRFSAERPKGSFSTLEIQRTEQGDSAMYLCASSLALGQGSNSPLHFGNGTRLTVT.

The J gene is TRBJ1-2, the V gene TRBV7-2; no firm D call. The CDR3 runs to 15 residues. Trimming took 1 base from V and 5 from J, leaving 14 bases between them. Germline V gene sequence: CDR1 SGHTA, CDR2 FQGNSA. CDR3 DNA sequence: TGTGCCAGCAGCTTAGGTTCGGGAATCCGGTATGGCTACACCTTC. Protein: CASSLGSGIRYGYTF. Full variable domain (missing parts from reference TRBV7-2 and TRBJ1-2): GAGVSQSPSNKVTEKGKDVELRCDPISGHTALYWYRQSLGQGLEFLIYFQGNSAPDKSGLPSDRFSAERTGGSVSTLTIQRTQQEDSAVYLCASSLGSGIRYGYTFGSGTRLTVV.

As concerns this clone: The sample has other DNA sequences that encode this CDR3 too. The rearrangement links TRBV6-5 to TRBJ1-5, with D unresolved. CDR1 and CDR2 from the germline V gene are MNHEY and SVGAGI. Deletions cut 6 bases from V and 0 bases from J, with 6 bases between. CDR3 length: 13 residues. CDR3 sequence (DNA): TGTGCCAGCAGGAGGGATAGCAATCAGCCCCAGCATTTT. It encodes CASRRDSNQPQHF.

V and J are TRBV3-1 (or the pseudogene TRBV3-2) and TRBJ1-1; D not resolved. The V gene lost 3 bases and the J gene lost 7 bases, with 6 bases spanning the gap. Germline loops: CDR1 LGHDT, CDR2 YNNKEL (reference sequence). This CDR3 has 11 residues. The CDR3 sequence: CASSQGSEAFF. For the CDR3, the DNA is TGTGCCAGCAGCCAGGGCAGTGAAGCTTTCTTT.

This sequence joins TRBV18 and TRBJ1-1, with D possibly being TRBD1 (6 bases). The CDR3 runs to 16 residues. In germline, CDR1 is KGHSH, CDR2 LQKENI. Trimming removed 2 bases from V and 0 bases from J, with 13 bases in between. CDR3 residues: CASSPWGTLMNTEAFF. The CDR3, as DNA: TGTGCCAGCTCACCATGGGGGACACTTATGAACACTGAAGCTTTCTTT.

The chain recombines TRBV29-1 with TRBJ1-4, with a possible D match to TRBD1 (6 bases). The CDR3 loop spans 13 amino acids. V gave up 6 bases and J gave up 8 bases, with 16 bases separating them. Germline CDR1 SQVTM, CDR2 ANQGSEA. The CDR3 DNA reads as TGCAGCGTCGGAGACAGGATCGGGGAAAAACTGTTTTTT. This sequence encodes CSVGDRIGEKLFF.

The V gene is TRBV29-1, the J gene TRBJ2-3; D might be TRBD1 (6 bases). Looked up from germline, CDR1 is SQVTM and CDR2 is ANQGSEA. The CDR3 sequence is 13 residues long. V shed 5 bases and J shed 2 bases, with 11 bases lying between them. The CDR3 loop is CSVNRVNTDTQYF. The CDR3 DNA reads TGCAGCGTTAACAGGGTTAACACAGATACGCAGTATTTT.

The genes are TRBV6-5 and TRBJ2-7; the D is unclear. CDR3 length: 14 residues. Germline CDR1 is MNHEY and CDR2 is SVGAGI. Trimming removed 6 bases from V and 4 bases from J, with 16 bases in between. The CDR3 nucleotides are TGTGCCAGCAGGGTGGCCCAGACTTCTTACGAGCAGTACTTC. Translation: CASRVAQTSYEQYF.

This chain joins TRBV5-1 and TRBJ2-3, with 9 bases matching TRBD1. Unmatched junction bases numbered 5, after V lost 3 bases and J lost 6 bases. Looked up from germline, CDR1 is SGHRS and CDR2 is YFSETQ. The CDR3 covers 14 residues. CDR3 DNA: TGCGCCAGCAGCTCAGAGACAGGGGGTGATACGCAGTATTTT. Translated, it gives CASSSETGGDTQYF.

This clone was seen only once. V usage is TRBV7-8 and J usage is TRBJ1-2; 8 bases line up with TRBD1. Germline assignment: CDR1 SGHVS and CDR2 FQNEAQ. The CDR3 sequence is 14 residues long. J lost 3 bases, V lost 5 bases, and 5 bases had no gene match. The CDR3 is CASSIGQGDYGYTF. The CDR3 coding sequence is TGTGCCAGCAGCATCGGACAGGGAGACTATGGCTACACCTTC.

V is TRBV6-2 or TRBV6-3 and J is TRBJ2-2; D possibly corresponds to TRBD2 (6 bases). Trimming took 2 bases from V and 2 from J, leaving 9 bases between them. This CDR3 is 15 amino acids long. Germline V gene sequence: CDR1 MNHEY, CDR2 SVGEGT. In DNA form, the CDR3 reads TGTGCCAGCAGTTACGGGACTCTTAACACCGGGGAGCTGTTTTTT. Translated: CASSYGTLNTGELFF.

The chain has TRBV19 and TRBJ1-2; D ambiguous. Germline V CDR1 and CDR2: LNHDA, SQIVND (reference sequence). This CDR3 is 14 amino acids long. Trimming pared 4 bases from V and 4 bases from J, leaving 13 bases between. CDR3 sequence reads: CASSTRPTSYGYTF. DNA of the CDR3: TGTGCCAGTAGTACGCGGCCCACGAGCTATGGCTACACCTTC.

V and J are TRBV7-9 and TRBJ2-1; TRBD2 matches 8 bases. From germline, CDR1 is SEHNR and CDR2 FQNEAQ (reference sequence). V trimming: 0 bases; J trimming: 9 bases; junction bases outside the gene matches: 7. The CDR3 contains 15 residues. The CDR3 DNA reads TGTGCCAGCAGCTTAGCGGGACTAGTTTCCGGTGAGCAGTTCTTC. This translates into CASSLAGLVSGEQFF. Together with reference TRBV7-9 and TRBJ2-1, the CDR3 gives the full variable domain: DTGVSQNPRHKITKRGQNVTFRCDPISEHNRLYWYRQTLGQGPEFLTYFQNEAQLEKSRLLSDRFSAERPKGSFSTLEIQRTEQGDSAMYLCASSLAGLVSGEQFFGPGTRLTVL.

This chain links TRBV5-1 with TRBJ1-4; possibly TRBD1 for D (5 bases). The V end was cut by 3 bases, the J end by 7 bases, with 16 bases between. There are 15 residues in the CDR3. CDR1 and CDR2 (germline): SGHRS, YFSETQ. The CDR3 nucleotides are TGCGCCAGCAGCTCCTTGGGAGGGGCGGCTGAAAAACTGTTTTTT. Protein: CASSSLGGAAEKLFF.

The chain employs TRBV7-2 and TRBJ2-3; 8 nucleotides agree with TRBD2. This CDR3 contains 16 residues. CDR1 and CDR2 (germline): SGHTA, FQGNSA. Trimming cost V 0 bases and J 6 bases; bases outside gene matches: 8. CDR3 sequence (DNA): TGTGCCAGCAGCTTAGCCGCCGGGAGGGCCAGGGATACGCAGTATTTT. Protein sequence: CASSLAAGRARDTQYF.

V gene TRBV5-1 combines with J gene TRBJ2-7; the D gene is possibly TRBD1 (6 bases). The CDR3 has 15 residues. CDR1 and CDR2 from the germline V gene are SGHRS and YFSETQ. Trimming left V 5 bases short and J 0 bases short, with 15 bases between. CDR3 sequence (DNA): TGCGCCAGCAGATCCTTTACAGGGTTCTCCTACGAGCAGTACTTC. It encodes CASRSFTGFSYEQYF.